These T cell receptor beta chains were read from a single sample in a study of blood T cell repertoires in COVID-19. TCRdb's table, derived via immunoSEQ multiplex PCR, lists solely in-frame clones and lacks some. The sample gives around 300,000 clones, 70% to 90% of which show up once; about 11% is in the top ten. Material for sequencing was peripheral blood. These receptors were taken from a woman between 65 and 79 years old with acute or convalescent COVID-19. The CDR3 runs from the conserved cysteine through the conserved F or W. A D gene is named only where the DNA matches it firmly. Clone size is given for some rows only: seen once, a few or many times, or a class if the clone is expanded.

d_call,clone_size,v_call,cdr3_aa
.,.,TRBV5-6,CASSSLGPLETQYF
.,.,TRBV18,CASSSQGNYGYTF
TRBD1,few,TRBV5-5,CASSSDRGKNQPQHF
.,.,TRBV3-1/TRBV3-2,CASSQVPGLPPSFTDTQYF
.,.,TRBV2,CASSEDSINSPLHF
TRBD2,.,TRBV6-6,CASSPGGGSGEQYF
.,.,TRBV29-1,CSVDSSDTQYF
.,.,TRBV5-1,CASRVATNEKLFF
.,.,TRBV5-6,CASSLGSSYNSPLHF
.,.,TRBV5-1,CASSLPLTGQAEKLFF
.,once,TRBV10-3,CAISGGAQETQYF
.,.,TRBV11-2,CASSWGHPTGELFF
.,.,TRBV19,CASHDRQLPYGYTF
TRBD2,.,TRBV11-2,CASSSREGMNYEQYF
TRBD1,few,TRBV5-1,CASSDGTGNTEAFF
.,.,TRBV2,CASSGQQLNTGELFF
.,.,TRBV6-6,CASRLDSFSSNTEAFF
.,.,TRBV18,CASSPRSPLTGELFF
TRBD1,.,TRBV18,CASSPTTTGTEQYF
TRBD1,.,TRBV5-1,CASSLEGQGGVSGNTIYF